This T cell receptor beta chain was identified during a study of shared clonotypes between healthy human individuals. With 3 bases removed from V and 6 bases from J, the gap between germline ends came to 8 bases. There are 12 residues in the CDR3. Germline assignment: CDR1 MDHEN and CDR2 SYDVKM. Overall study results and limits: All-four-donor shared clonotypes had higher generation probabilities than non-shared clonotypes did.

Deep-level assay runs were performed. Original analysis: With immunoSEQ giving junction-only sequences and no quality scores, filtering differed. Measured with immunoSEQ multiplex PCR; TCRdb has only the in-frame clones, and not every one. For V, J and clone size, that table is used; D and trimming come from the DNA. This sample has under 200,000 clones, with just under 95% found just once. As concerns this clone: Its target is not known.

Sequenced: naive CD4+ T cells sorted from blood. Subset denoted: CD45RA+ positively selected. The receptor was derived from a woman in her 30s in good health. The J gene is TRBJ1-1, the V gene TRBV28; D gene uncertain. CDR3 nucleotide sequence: TGTGCCAGCAGTTTTTTTCCGGCTGAAGCTTTCTTT. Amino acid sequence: CASSFFPAEAFF. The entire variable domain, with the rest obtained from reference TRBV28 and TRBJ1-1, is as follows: DVKVTQSSRYLVKRTGEKVFLECVQDMDHENMFWYRQDPGLGLRLIYFSYDVKMKEKGDIPEGYSVSREKKERFSLILESASTNQTSMYLCASSFFPAEAFFGQGTRLTVV.